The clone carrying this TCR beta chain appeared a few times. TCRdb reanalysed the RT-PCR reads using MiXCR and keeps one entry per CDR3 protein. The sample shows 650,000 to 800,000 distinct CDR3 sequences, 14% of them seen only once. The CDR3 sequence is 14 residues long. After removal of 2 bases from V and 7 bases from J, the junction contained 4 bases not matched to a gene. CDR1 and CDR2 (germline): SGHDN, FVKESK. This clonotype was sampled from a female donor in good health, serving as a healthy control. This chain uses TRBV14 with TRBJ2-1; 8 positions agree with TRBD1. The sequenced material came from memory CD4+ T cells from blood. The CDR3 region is CASSQINRGNEQFF. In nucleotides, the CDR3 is TGTGCCAGCAGCCAAATAAACAGGGGGAATGAGCAGTTCTTC.